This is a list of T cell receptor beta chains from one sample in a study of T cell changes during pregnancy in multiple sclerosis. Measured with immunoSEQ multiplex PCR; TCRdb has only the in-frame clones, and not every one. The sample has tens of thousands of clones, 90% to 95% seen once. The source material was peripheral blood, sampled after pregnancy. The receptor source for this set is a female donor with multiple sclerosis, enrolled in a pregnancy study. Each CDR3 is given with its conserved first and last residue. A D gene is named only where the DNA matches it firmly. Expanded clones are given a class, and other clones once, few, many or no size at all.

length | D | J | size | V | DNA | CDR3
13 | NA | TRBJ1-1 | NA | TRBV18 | TGTGCCAGCTCACCACTTACGGGAACTGAAGCTTTCTTT | CASSPLTGTEAFF
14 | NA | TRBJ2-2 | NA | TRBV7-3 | TGTGCCAGCAGCTTAACCCTAAACACCGGGGAGCTGTTTTTT | CASSLTLNTGELFF
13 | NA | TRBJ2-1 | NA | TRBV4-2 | TGTGCCAGCAGCCAGTCCCTTAGAGATGAGCAGTTCTTC | CASSQSLRDEQFF
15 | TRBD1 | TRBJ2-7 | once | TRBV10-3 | TGTGCCATCAGTGACCCCGGGACAGTAGCTTACGAGCAGTACTTC | CAISDPGTVAYEQYF
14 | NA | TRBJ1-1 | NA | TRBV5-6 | TGTGCCAGCAGTAGCCGGGGTCGGAACACTGAAGCTTTCTTT | CASSSRGRNTEAFF
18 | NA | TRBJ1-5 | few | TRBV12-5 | TGTGCTAGTGGTTTGGTAGTGTTAGAGACAGGTGGCAATCAGCCCCAGCATTTT | CASGLVVLETGGNQPQHF
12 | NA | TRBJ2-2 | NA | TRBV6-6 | TGTGCCACTAGTACTTACACCGGGGAGCTGTTTTTT | CATSTYTGELFF
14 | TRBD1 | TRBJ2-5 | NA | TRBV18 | TGTGCCAGCTCACCTTTGGACAGGCAAGAGACCCAGTACTTC | CASSPLDRQETQYF
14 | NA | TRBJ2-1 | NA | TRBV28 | TGTGCCAGCAGTTCCCCTCCGGGGGACAATGAGCAGTTCTTC | CASSSPPGDNEQFF
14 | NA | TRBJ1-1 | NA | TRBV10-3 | TGTGCCATCAGTGTTTGGGAGAGGAACACTGAAGCTTTCTTT | CAISVWERNTEAFF
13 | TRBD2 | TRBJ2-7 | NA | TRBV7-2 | TGTGCCAGCAGCTTAACTAGCGGCTACGAGCAGTACTTC | CASSLTSGYEQYF
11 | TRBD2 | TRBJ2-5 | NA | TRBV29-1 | TGCAGCGCCGGACTAGCGGGATACCAGTACTTC | CSAGLAGYQYF
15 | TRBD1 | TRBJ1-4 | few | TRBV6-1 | TGTGCCAGCAGCCCCGGGACAGGGGGTAGTGAAAAACTGTTTTTT | CASSPGTGGSEKLFF
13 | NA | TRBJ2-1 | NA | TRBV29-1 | TGCAGCGTAAACAGGGGAGGTAACAATGAGCAGTTCTTC | CSVNRGGNNEQFF
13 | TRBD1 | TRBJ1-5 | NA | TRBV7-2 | TGTGCCAGCAGCTATCAAATGACAGGGTCCCAGCATTTT | CASSYQMTGSQHF
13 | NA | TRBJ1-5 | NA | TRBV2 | TGTGCCAGCACCGGACAGCCAAATCAGCCCCAGCATTTT | CASTGQPNQPQHF
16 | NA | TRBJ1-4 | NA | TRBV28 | TGTGCCAGCAGCCCGAGGGACTTGGCAACTAATGAAAAACTGTTTTTT | CASSPRDLATNEKLFF
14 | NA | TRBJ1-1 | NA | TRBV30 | TGTGCCTGGAGTGATAGGGGGGGTCGTACTGAAGCTTTCTTT | CAWSDRGGRTEAFF
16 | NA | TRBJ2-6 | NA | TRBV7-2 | TGTGCCAGCAGCTTCGCAGGGGCGGGCGGGGCCAACGTCCTGACTTTC | CASSFAGAGGANVLTF
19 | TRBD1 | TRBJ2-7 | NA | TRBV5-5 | TGTGCCAGCAGCTTGCATCCAGACCTTGGACAGGGGAAAGAGTACGAGCAGTACTTC | CASSLHPDLGQGKEYEQYF
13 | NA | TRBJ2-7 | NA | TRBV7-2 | TGTGCCAGCAGTATGGCCGACTCCTACGAGCAGTACTTC | CASSMADSYEQYF
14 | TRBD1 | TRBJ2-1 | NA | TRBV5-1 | TGCGCCAGCGACCGCGGGACAGGGGGCAATGAGCAGTTCTTC | CASDRGTGGNEQFF
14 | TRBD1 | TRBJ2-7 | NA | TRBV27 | TGTGCCAGCCAGTCAAGAGACAGGGGTTACGAGCAGTACTTC | CASQSRDRGYEQYF
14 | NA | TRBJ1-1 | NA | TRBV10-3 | TGTGCCATCAGTGGTTGGGGGGGAGGCACTGAAGCTTTCTTT | CAISGWGGGTEAFF
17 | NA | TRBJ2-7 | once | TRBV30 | TGTGCCTGGAGTACCCCACCCCCCTGGGGCAGGGCCTACGAGCAGTACTTC | CAWSTPPPWGRAYEQYF
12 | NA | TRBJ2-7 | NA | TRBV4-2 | TGTGCCAGCAGCGGCCAAACCTACGAGCAGTACTTC | CASSGQTYEQYF
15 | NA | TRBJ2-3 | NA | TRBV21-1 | TGTGCCAGCAGCGAACGGACTAGCGGGAGGAGTACGCAGTATTTT | CASSERTSGRSTQYF
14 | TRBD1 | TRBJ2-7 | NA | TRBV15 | TGTGCCACCAGCGCTCCTGGACAGGGCTACGAGCAGTACTTC | CATSAPGQGYEQYF
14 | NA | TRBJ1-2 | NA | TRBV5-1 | TGCGCCAGCAGCTTGGCTATCGGGGTAAAGAGCTACACCTTC | CASSLAIGVKSYTF
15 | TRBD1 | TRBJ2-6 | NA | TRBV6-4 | TGTGCCACCGGACAGGGGGGGTCTGGGGCCAACGTCCTGACTTTC | CATGQGGSGANVLTF
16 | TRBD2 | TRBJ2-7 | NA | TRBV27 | TGTGCCAGCAGTAATTTCCGGACTAGCGGAAACTACGAGCAGTACTTC | CASSNFRTSGNYEQYF
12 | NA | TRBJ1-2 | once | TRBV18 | TGTGCCAGCTCACCCCGCAGTGGCGGCTACACCTTC | CASSPRSGGYTF
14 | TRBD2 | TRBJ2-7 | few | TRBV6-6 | TGTGCCAGCAGTTACGAGACTAGCTCCCACGAGCAGTACTTC | CASSYETSSHEQYF
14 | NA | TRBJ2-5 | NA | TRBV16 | TGTGCCAGCAGCCGTCGAGGGAATCGAGAGACCCAGTACTTC | CASSRRGNRETQYF
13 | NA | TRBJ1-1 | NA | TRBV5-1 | TGCGCCAGCAGCCTGGACGGGAGCACTGAAGCTTTCTTT | CASSLDGSTEAFF
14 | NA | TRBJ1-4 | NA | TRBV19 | TGTGCCAGTAGTATCGGACAGACTAATGAAAAACTGTTTTTT | CASSIGQTNEKLFF
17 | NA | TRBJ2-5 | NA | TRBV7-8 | TGTGCCAGCAGCTTCGCATCATTAGCCGGCCCCCAAGAGACCCAGTACTTC | CASSFASLAGPQETQYF
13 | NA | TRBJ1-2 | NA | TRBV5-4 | TGTGCCAGCAGCATTTCAGGGTGGGATGGCTACACCTTC | CASSISGWDGYTF
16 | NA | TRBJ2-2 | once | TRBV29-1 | TGCAGCGTTGGTAGCTTTAGCGGAGGAAACACCGGGGAGCTGTTTTTT | CSVGSFSGGNTGELFF
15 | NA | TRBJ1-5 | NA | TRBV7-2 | TGTGCCAGCACCGGGGAGGGATATAGCAATCAGCCCCAGCATTTT | CASTGEGYSNQPQHF
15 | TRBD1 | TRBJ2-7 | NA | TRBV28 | TGTGCCAGCAGTTTTCCCGGGACAGGGGGAGGCGAGCAGTACTTC | CASSFPGTGGGEQYF
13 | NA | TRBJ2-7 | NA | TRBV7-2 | TGTGCCAGCAGCTATTCCCGGGGAGACGAGCAGTACTTC | CASSYSRGDEQYF
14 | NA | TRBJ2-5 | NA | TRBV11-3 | TGTGCCAGCAGCCCCCGACAGATCCGAGAGACCCAGTACTTC | CASSPRQIRETQYF